This T cell receptor beta chain was sequenced during a study of blood T cells in healthy people across ages. The second PCR ran roughly 6 to 11 cycles with a sample-barcoded 5' primer and J-beta primers. TCRdb re-analysed the 5' RACE reads in MiXCR, keeping a single row per CDR3 protein. The sample has hundreds of thousands of distinct CDR3 sequences; roughly 64% are singletons. Trimming shortened V by 3 bases and J by 6 bases, and 9 bases separated the two germline ends. This CDR3 contains 13 residues. The source is a man aged 25-45 years in good health. The sequenced material came from blood. This chain joins TRBV12-3 or TRBV12-4 and TRBJ2-1; no reliable D call. The CDR3 region has the DNA TGTGCCAGCAGTTTTACGACTCCCAATGAGCAGTTCTTC. Protein: CASSFTTPNEQFF.